The 6 T cell receptor beta chains below come from one sample, sequenced in a study of shared clonotypes between healthy human individuals. Naive CD8 cells lacked CD45RO and underwent positive selection for CCR7, leaving out terminally differentiated effector memory CD45RA+ cells. Here immunoSEQ multiplex PCR was the method, and the copy in TCRdb shows in-frame clones only, minus some. The sample has over 2,000,000 clones, 93% seen once. The sample was naive CD8+ T cells from PBMCs. These receptors all stem from a man between 18 and 35 years old in good health. Some clones in this sample may be carry-over from other donors' samples.

The chain carries TRBV6-1 and TRBJ2-7, with D possibly called TRBD1 or TRBD2 (5 bases each). Trimming cost V 5 bases and J 6 bases, with 20 bases left between them. CDR1 and CDR2 (germline): MNHNS, SASEGT. This CDR3 is 15 amino acids long. DNA for the CDR3: TGTGCCAGCAGTCTTTTAAGTGGGGGAGCGGTCGAGCAGTACTTC. This encodes CASSLLSGGAVEQYF.

The gene calls are TRBV5-1 and TRBJ2-3; TRBD2 aligns across 11 bases. V lost 4 bases and J lost 0; bases outside the gene matches: 16. The germline CDR1 and CDR2 sequences are SGHRS and YFSETQ. This CDR3 spans 20 amino acids. CDR3 protein: CASSPYGTSGLIASTDTQYF. The CDR3, as DNA: TGCGCCAGCAGCCCGTACGGGACTAGCGGACTCATCGCTAGCACAGATACGCAGTATTTT.

The chain carries TRBV6-6 and TRBJ2-3; 14 nucleotides match TRBD2. Unmatched junction bases numbered 3, after V lost 5 bases and J lost 2 bases. The germline gives CDR1 MNHNY, CDR2 SVGAGI (reference sequence). The CDR3 has 16 amino acids. The DNA for the CDR3 is TGTGCCAGCAGTCAGGGACTAGCGGGAGTCACAGATACGCAGTATTTT. It is translated as CASSQGLAGVTDTQYF.

J is TRBJ2-1 and V is TRBV27, with TRBD1 matching over 9 bases. The ends lost 8 bases at V and 3 bases at J; junction bases unmatched: 5. The CDR3 extends over 14 amino acids. Germline V gene data show CDR1 as MNHEY and CDR2 as SMNVEV (reference sequence). The CDR3 nucleotides read TGTGCCAGCCAAGGGACAGGGTTCTACAATGAGCAGTTCTTC. It encodes CASQGTGFYNEQFF.

The V gene is TRBV10-3, the J gene TRBJ2-7; TRBD2 is a possible D gene (5 bases). V was trimmed by 6 bases and J by 4 bases, leaving 16 bases between them. The CDR3 runs to 14 residues. CDR1 is ENHRY and CDR2 is SYGVKD in the germline V gene. As DNA, the CDR3 is TGTGCCATCAGCTACGCTAGCTCCGGGTACGAGCAGTACTTC. Translated, it gives CAISYASSGYEQYF.

The V call is TRBV27, the J call TRBJ1-5; unclear D gene. The CDR3 extends over 14 amino acids. Trimming took 5 bases from V and 4 from J, leaving 12 bases between them. Per the germline V gene, CDR1 is MNHEY and CDR2 is SMNVEV (reference sequence). The CDR3 coding sequence is TGTGCCAGCAGTCCAATACTAGGTAATCAGCCCCAGCATTTT. Its translation: CASSPILGNQPQHF.